The entry below describes one TCR beta chain. Its antigen remains unknown. These data come from a study of T cells expressing NK-cell markers. The overall study: Researchers got TCR beta repertoires out of sorted CD3+CD56+NKG2C+, CD3+CD56+NKG2C- and CD3+CD56-NKG2C+ T cells. Seven sequenced donors out of eight were HCMV-seropositive, one seronegative.

Overall study findings and caveats: Dominant NKG2C+ clonotypes made up about 1.0-7.5% of CD8+ T cells in a handful of donors. Uncertainty persisted over the HCMV specificity of expanded NKG2C+ T cell clones.

For each CDR3 protein, TCRdb gives one entry from its re-call of the 5' RACE reads, without DNA. The sample shows around 280,000 distinct CDR3 sequences, and about 0.4% sits with its ten largest clones. Per the germline V gene, CDR1 is MNHEY and CDR2 is SVGEGT. This CDR3 comprises 12 residues. The chain carries TRBV6-2 or TRBV6-3 and TRBJ2-1. Input material: blood T cells: a sorted CD56 or NKG2C T cell subset, CD4+ or CD8+ T cells, or bulk PBMC T cells (not recorded which). The receptor was derived from a man between 18 and 35 years old in good health. This CDR3 reads CASSQDSHEQFF.